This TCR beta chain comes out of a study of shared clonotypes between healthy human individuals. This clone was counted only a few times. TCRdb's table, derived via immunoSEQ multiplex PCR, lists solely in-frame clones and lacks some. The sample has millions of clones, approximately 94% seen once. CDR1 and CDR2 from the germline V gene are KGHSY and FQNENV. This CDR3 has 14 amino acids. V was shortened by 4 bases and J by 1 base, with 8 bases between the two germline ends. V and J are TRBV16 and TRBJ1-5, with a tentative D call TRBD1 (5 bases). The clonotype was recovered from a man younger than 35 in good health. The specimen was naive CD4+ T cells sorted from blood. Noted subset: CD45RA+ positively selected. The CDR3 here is CASSLGASNQPQHF. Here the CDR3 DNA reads TGTGCCAGCAGCCTAGGGGCAAGCAATCAGCCCCAGCATTTT.